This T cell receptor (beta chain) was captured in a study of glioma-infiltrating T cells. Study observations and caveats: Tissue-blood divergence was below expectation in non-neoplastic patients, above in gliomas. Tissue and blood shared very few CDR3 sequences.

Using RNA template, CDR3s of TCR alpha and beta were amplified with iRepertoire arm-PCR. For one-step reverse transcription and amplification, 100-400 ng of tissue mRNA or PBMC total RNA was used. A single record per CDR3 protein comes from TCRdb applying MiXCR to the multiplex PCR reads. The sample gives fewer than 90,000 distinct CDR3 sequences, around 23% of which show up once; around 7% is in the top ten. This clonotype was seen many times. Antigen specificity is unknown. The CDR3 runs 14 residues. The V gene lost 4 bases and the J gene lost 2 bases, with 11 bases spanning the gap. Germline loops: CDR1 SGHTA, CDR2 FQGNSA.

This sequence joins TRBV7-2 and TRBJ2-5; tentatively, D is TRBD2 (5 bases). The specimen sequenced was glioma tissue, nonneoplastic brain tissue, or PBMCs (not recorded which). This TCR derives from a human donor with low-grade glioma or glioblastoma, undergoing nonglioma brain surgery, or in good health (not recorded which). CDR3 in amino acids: CASSSRGAQETQYF. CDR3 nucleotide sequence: TGTGCCAGCAGCTCCCGGGGTGCTCAAGAGACCCAGTACTTC.